In this sample, the clone carrying this T cell receptor beta chain turned up a few times. This specimen comes from a study of cytomegalovirus exposure and HLA in healthy donors. The CDR3 is made up of 16 amino acids. Germline lookup yields CDR1 SGHAT and CDR2 FQNNGV. V shed 4 bases and J 2 bases; nucleotides not matched to a gene: 10. It was with 60 Vbeta and 13 Jbeta primers that the PCR ran. Per the original methods: As a later analysis found, there were 80 million or so unique TCR beta chains, of which roughly 11 million were shared. Here immunoSEQ multiplex PCR was the method, and the copy in TCRdb shows in-frame clones only, minus some. V and J calls and clone size are those listed in that table; D and trimming were worked out from the DNA. The table lists 55,000 or so clones, around 78% of them singletons, with 1.4% in the top ten.

The TCR sequence derives from a female donor in good health and CMV-seronegative. Input material: PBMCs. The V call is TRBV11-2, the J call TRBJ1-1; TRBD1 matches at 7 bases. CDR3 region: CASSSWAGTDNTEAFF. The CDR3 bases are TGTGCCAGCAGCTCCTGGGCCGGGACAGACAACACTGAAGCTTTCTTT.